One T cell receptor beta chain is described in this entry. What it binds is not known. Germline lookup yields CDR1 MNHNY and CDR2 SVGAGI (reference sequence). V lost 2 bases to trimming and J lost 7 bases, with 12 bases between them. The CDR3 runs to 14 residues. These data originate in a study of Ad26.COV2.S vaccination and SARS-CoV-2 variants. Measured with immunoSEQ multiplex PCR; TCRdb has only the in-frame clones, and not every one. This table has about 440,000 clones, about 90% appearing once. Study-level results: It was found that vaccine and placebo recipients had similar non-spike TCR breadth. The breadth of spike-specific CD8+ and CD4+ T cell responses after vaccination was reportedly substantial.

Treatment described: around 19 received Ad26.COV2.S at low or high dose, single or two shots; 5 received placebo; per-sample allocation not given. At day 63 after the first vaccine or placebo injection, samples were drawn. The V call is TRBV6-6, the J call TRBJ1-5; D is perhaps TRBD1 (6 bases). This clonotype originated in a person between 18 and 65 years old who received the Ad26.COV2.S COVID-19 vaccine or a placebo. Here the sequenced sample was peripheral blood, taken in a trial of Ad26.COV2.S vaccine versus placebo. CDR3 amino acids: CASSYTGSEQPQHF. The DNA for the CDR3 is TGTGCCAGCAGTTACACAGGGTCGGAACAGCCCCAGCATTTT.